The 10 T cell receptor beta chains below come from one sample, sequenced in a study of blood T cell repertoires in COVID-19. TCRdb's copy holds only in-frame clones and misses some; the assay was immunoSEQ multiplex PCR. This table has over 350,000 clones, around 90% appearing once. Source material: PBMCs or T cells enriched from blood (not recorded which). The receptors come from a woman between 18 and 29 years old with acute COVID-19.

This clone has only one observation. The CDR3 DNA sequence: TGTGCCAGCAGCAAGGGTCAGGGGACAGACCTTAACTATGGCTACACCTTC. Protein: CASSKGQGTDLNYGYTF. The gene calls are TRBV9 and TRBJ1-2; 7 nucleotides agree with TRBD1. Germline V lookup: CDR1 SGDLS, CDR2 YYNGEE. J lost 1 base, V lost 4 bases, and 13 bases had no gene match. CDR3 length: 17 amino acids. The full variable domain, with the rest looked up from reference TRBV9 and TRBJ1-2, is DSGVTQTPKHLITATGQRVTLRCSPRSGDLSVYWYQQSLDQGLQFLIQYYNGEERAKGNILERFSAQQFPDLHSELNLSSLELGDSALYFCASSKGQGTDLNYGYTFGSGTRLTVV.

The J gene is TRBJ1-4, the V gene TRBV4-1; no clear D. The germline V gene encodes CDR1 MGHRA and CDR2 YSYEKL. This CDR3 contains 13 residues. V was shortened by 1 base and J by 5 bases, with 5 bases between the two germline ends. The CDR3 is CASSQVQNEKLFF. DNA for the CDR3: TGCGCCAGCAGCCAAGTACAGAATGAAAAACTGTTTTTT.

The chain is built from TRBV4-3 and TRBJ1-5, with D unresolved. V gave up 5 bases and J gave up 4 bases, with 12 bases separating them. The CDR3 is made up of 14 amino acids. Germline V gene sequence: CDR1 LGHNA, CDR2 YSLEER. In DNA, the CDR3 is TGCGCCAGCAGCGTACAACGGGAGAATCAGCCCCAGCATTTT. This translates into CASSVQRENQPQHF.

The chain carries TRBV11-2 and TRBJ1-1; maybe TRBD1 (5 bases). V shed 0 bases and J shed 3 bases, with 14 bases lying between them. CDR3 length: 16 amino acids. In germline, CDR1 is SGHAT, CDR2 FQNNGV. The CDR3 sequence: CASSLDPGWGDTEAFF. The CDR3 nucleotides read TGTGCCAGCAGCTTAGATCCGGGTTGGGGCGACACTGAAGCTTTCTTT.

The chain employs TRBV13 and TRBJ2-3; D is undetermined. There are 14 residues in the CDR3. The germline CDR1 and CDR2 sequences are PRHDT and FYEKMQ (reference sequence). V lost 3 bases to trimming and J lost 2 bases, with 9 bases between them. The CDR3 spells CASSFMRPTDTQYF. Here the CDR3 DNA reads TGTGCCAGCAGCTTCATGCGGCCCACAGATACGCAGTATTTT. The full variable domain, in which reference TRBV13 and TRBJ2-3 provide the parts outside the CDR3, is AAGVIQSPRHLIKEKRETATLKCYPIPRHDTVYWYQQGPGQDPQFLISFYEKMQSDKGSIPDRFSAQQFSDYHSELNMSSLELGDSALYFCASSFMRPTDTQYFGPGTRLTVL.

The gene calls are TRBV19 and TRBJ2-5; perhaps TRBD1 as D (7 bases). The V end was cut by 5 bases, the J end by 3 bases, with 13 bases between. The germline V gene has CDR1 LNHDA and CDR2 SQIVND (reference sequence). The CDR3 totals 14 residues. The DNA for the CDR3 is TGTGCCAGTAGTTTGCGGGACAGCGAAGAGACCCAGTACTTC. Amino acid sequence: CASSLRDSEETQYF.

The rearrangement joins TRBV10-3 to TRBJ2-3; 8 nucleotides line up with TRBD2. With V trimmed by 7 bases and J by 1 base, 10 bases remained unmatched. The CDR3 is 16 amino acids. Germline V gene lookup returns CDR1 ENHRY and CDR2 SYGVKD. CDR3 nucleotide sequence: TGTGCCATCACCGATTCCGCGGGAGGACGCACAGATACGCAGTATTTT. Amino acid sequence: CAITDSAGGRTDTQYF.

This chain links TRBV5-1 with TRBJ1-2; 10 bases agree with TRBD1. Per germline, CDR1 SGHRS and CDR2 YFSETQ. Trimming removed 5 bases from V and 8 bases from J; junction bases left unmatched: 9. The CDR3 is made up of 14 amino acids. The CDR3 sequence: CASSSTGTGAGYTF. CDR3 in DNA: TGCGCCAGCAGTTCGACCGGGACAGGGGCAGGCTACACCTTC.

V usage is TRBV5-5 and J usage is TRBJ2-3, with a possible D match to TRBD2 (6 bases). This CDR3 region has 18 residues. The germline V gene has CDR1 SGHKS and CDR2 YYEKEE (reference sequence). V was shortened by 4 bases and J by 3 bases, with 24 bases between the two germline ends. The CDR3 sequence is CASSAVGTPGRGTDTQYF. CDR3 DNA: TGTGCCAGCAGCGCCGTCGGGACCCCAGGCCGGGGGACAGATACGCAGTATTTT.

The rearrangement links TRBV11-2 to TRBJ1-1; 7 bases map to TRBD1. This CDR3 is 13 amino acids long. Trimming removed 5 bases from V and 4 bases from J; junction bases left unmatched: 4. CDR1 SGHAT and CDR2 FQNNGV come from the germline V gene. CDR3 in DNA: TGTGCCAGCAGCCTAAGACAGGGCACTGAAGCTTTCTTT. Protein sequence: CASSLRQGTEAFF.